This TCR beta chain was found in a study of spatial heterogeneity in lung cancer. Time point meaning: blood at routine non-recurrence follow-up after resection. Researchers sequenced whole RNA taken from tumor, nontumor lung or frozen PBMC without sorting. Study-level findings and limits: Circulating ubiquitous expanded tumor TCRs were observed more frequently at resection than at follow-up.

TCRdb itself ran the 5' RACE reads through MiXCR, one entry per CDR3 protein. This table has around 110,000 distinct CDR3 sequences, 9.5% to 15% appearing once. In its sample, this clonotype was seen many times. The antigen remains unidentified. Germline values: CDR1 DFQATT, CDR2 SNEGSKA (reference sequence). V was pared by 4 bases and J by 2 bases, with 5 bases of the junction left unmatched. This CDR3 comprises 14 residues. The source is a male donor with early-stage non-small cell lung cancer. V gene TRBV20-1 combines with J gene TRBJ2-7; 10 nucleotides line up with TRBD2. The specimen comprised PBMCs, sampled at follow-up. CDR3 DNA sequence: TGCAGTGCTACTAGCGGGGGAAGCACCTACGAGCAGTACTTC. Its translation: CSATSGGSTYEQYF.